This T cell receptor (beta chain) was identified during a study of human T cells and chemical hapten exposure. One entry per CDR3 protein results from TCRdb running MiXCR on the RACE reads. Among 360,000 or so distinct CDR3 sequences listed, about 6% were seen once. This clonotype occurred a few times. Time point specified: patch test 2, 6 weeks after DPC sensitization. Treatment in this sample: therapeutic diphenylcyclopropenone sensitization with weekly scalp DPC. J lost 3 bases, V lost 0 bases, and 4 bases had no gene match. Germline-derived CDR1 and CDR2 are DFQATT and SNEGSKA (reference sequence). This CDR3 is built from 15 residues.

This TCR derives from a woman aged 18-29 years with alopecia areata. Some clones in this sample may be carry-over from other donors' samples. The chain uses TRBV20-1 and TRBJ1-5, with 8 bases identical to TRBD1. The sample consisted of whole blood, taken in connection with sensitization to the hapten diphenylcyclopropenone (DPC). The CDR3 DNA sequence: TGCAGTGCTAGAGACAGGGGGCGAAACAATCAGCCCCAGCATTTT. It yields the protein CSARDRGRNNQPQHF.